This entry lists 28 T cell receptor beta chains sequenced from one sample in a study of blood T cell repertoires in COVID-19 (dated by TCRdb to 2020 to 2021). The protocol used for the library was the immunoSEQ multiplex PCR assay. The source is immuneACCESS, and TCRdb retained only in-frame sequences with V and J called. Part of the clones is not carried over; for the studies checked, unresolved V genes explain less than half of this, and the remainder is unexplained. The sample data list 200,000 to 250,000 clones, and roughly 87% of these were observed just once. About a tenth of the sample is held by the ten biggest clonotypes. Sequencing input: PBMCs or T cells enriched from blood (not recorded which). The receptor source for this set is a man aged 18 to 29 with acute COVID-19.

The CDR3 DNA sequence: TGTGCCTGGAGTAACCGACAGGGCAGCTACACCTTC. It translates to CAWSNRQGSYTF. This chain uses TRBV30 with TRBJ1-2, with 7 bases lining up with TRBD1. With 2 bases clipped from V and 9 bases from J, the junction kept 6 bases outside the gene matches. The germline V gene has CDR1 GTSNPN and CDR2 SVGIG (reference sequence). CDR3 length: 12 amino acids.

V is TRBV7-3 and J is TRBJ2-7; 10 nucleotides agree with TRBD2. CDR1 and CDR2 (germline): SGHTA, FQGTGA. With 3 bases clipped from V and 5 bases from J, the junction kept 7 bases outside the gene matches. The length of the CDR3 is 15 residues. In DNA, the CDR3 is TGTGCCAGCAGCTTGAGGCTAGCGGGAGCCCACGAGCAGTACTTC. Encoded protein: CASSLRLAGAHEQYF.

The CDR3 reads CASSLDRWWQNTEAFF. CDR3 in DNA: TGTGCCAGCAGCTTAGATCGTTGGTGGCAGAACACTGAAGCTTTCTTT. The V call is TRBV11-3, the J call TRBJ1-1; no clear D gene. Germline V gene sequence: CDR1 SGHNT, CDR2 YENEEA. V was clipped by 0 bases and J by 1 base, with 12 bases between them. The CDR3 has 16 amino acids.

The genes are TRBV19 and TRBJ2-2, with D uncertain. Germline values: CDR1 LNHDA, CDR2 SQIVND (reference sequence). The germline V and J ends were trimmed by 2 bases and 7 bases, with 11 bases remaining between them. The length of the CDR3 is 14 residues. CDR3 region: CASSIRGSLGELFF. CDR3 in DNA: TGTGCCAGTAGTATAAGAGGCAGCCTCGGGGAGCTGTTTTTT.

The count of this clone is one. V usage is TRBV27 and J usage is TRBJ1-4, with 8 bases lining up with TRBD1. The V segment lost 5 bases and the J segment 8 bases; nucleotides outside the gene matches: 4. Germline assignment: CDR1 MNHEY and CDR2 SMNVEV (reference sequence). The CDR3 sequence is 13 residues long. CDR3 loop: CASSRQGWEKLFF. CDR3 sequence (DNA): TGTGCCAGCAGTCGACAGGGGTGGGAAAAACTGTTTTTT.

The J gene is TRBJ2-4, the V gene TRBV2, with D possibly being TRBD2 (6 bases). V was cut by 4 bases and J by 3 bases, with 16 bases left in between. This CDR3 spans 16 amino acids. In germline, CDR1 is SNHLY, CDR2 FYNNEI. This CDR3 is CASSGRGDPLKNIQYF. In DNA form, the CDR3 reads TGTGCCAGCAGTGGGAGGGGTGATCCGCTCAAAAACATTCAGTACTTC.

The chain couples TRBV14 to TRBJ2-2, with TRBD2 matching over 14 bases. The V segment lost 5 bases and the J segment 5 bases; nucleotides outside the gene matches: 4. This CDR3 has 16 amino acids. The germline V gene encodes CDR1 SGHDN and CDR2 FVKESK. CDR3 loop: CASSDRTSGRTGELFF. CDR3 nucleotides: TGTGCCAGCAGCGATCGGACTAGCGGGAGGACCGGGGAGCTGTTTTTT.

The chain uses TRBV27 and TRBJ1-3, with TRBD1 identical over 7 bases. The CDR3 spans 17 residues. V lost 4 bases, J lost 0 bases, and 9 bases stayed unmatched. Germline V gives CDR1 MNHEY, CDR2 SMNVEV (reference sequence). The CDR3 here is CASSSGGRGISGNTIYF. The CDR3 nucleotides are TGTGCCAGCAGTTCCGGGGGCAGGGGGATCTCTGGAAACACCATATATTTT.

CDR3 nucleotide sequence: TGTGCCAGCTCACCGACAGGGTCGGGCAATGAGCAGTTCTTC. It yields the protein CASSPTGSGNEQFF. V and J are TRBV18 and TRBJ2-1; 7 positions match TRBD1. Losses at the gene ends were 3 bases for V and 6 bases for J; bases not matched to a gene: 5. CDR1 KGHSH and CDR2 LQKENI come from the germline V gene. This CDR3 is built from 14 residues.

The rearrangement links TRBV6-5 to TRBJ2-1; D unresolved. The germline V gene has CDR1 MNHEY and CDR2 SVGAGI. The CDR3 spans 14 residues. Trimming left V 7 bases short and J 3 bases short, with 13 bases between. The CDR3 coding sequence is TGTGCCAGCACCCCCGCGGTTGGCTACAATGAGCAGTTCTTC. This translates into CASTPAVGYNEQFF.

This chain connects TRBV4-1 to TRBJ2-1; TRBD2 aligns across 13 bases. V lost 1 base, J lost 6 bases, and 0 bases stayed unmatched. Germline V gene lookup returns CDR1 MGHRA and CDR2 YSYEKL. There are 15 residues in the CDR3. The CDR3 protein is CASSQGTSGSNEQFF. In DNA, the CDR3 is TGCGCCAGCAGCCAAGGGACTAGCGGGAGCAATGAGCAGTTCTTC.

The chain uses TRBV10-1 and TRBJ2-7, with D possibly matching TRBD1 (6 bases). Germline V gives CDR1 WNHNN, CDR2 SYGVQD (reference sequence). This CDR3 is built from 12 residues. The V end was cut by 4 bases, the J end by 2 bases, with 6 bases between. The CDR3 region is CASSGDTYEQYF. The CDR3 region has the DNA TGCGCCAGCAGTGGGGACACCTACGAGCAGTACTTC.

This clone is a singleton in its sample. For the CDR3, the DNA is TGTGCCAGCAGTTTCGGGACAGGCACTGAAGCTTTCTTT. Its protein is CASSFGTGTEAFF. The gene calls are TRBV27 and TRBJ1-1; TRBD1 matches at 8 bases. Germline loops: CDR1 MNHEY, CDR2 SMNVEV (reference sequence). The CDR3 is made up of 13 amino acids. Trimming took 3 bases from V and 4 from J; bases not matched to a gene: 1.

The chain is built from TRBV20-1 and TRBJ1-5, with D uncertain. Germline values: CDR1 DFQATT, CDR2 SNEGSKA (reference sequence). The ends were cut back, 3 bases at V and 6 bases at J, with 12 bases in the middle. The CDR3 sequence is 13 residues long. In nucleotides, the CDR3 is TGCAGTGCTAGTTCTGGGAGGGCTCAGCCCCAGCATTTT. Translating gives CSASSGRAQPQHF.

The gene calls are TRBV25-1 and TRBJ1-2; 10 bases are a match to TRBD1. Germline trimming cut 5 bases from V and 8 bases from J; bases unmatched to any gene: 5. Germline loops: CDR1 MGHDK, CDR2 SYGVNS. There are 13 residues in the CDR3. The CDR3 loop reads CASSLGQGGGYTF. The CDR3 DNA is TGTGCCAGCAGTTTAGGACAGGGGGGAGGCTACACCTTC.

The rearrangement uses TRBV5-1 and TRBJ2-7; 9 nucleotides align to TRBD1. CDR3 length: 15 amino acids. CDR1 is SGHRS and CDR2 is YFSETQ in the germline V gene. J lost 3 bases, V lost 4 bases, and 8 bases had no gene match. This CDR3 reads CASSREGTGNYEQYF. The CDR3 DNA reads as TGCGCCAGCAGCCGAGAGGGGACAGGGAACTACGAGCAGTACTTC.

V and J are TRBV4-1 and TRBJ2-7; 9 positions match TRBD1. Germline values: CDR1 MGHRA, CDR2 YSYEKL. The CDR3 is made up of 19 amino acids. V was clipped by 2 bases and J by 2 bases; unmatched bases: 16. CDR3: CASSQSNPGARTGAYEQYF. The CDR3 nucleotides read TGCGCCAGCAGCCAATCAAACCCGGGGGCCAGGACAGGGGCCTACGAGCAGTACTTC.

The chain recombines TRBV6-1 with TRBJ1-2; unclear D gene. Germline CDR1 MNHNS, CDR2 SASEGT. Trimming took off 3 bases at V and 4 bases at J, with 9 bases between the two ends. The CDR3 runs 13 residues. CDR3 loop: CASSDSPGYGYTF. The CDR3, as DNA: TGTGCCAGCAGTGACAGCCCAGGCTATGGCTACACCTTC.

The chain employs TRBV27 and TRBJ1-4; D is unresolved. The germline gives CDR1 MNHEY, CDR2 SMNVEV (reference sequence). The V and J ends lost 2 bases and 0 bases respectively, with 13 bases between them. The CDR3 loop spans 17 amino acids. The CDR3 loop is CASSLGGSAPTNEKLFF. CDR3 nucleotides: TGTGCCAGCAGTTTAGGAGGGTCGGCCCCAACTAATGAAAAACTGTTTTTT.

The chain joins TRBV6-1 to TRBJ1-4, with D perhaps TRBD1 (6 bases). The CDR3 contains 14 residues. In germline, CDR1 is MNHNS, CDR2 SASEGT. Trimming removed 1 base at V and 8 bases at J, with 11 bases between. As DNA, the CDR3 is TGTGCCAGCAGTGAAGGTGAAGGGGGAGAAAAACTGTTTTTT. Protein sequence: CASSEGEGGEKLFF.

The chain carries TRBV6-4 and TRBJ1-2; 9 bases are shared with TRBD1. CDR3 length: 14 residues. With V trimmed by 4 bases and J by 7 bases, 7 bases remained unmatched. Looked up from germline, CDR1 is MRHNA and CDR2 is SNTAGT. The CDR3 coding sequence is TGTGCCAGCAGTGCCCAACAGGGGGCGGGTGGCTACACCTTC. It specifies CASSAQQGAGGYTF.

A single count supports this clone. This CDR3 is CASSSQGGAGYTF. CDR3 in DNA: TGTGCCAGCAGCTCGCAAGGGGGGGCTGGCTACACCTTC. The chain combines TRBV7-3 with TRBJ1-2; D may be TRBD1 (6 bases). Germline assignment: CDR1 SGHTA and CDR2 FQGTGA. Trimming removed 4 bases at V and 7 bases at J, with 13 bases between. The CDR3 loop spans 13 amino acids.

The chain is built from TRBV7-3 and TRBJ2-1, with 10 bases fitting TRBD2. CDR3 length: 15 amino acids. V lost 0 bases, J lost 6 bases, and 2 bases stayed unmatched. Germline assignment: CDR1 SGHTA and CDR2 FQGTGA. The CDR3 is CASSLTSGRGNEQFF. The CDR3 nucleotides read TGTGCCAGCAGCTTAACCAGCGGGAGGGGCAATGAGCAGTTCTTC.

J is TRBJ1-2 and V is TRBV5-1, with D possibly matching TRBD1 (6 bases). Deletions cut 0 bases from V and 7 bases from J, with 19 bases between. The CDR3 length is 16 residues. Germline V lookup: CDR1 SGHRS, CDR2 YFSETQ. Here the CDR3 reads CASSLADSGVGRGYTF. CDR3 coding DNA: TGCGCCAGCAGCTTGGCGGACAGTGGAGTCGGGCGTGGCTACACCTTC.

J is TRBJ1-5 and V is TRBV24-1; D possibly corresponds to TRBD1 (5 bases). Germline loops: CDR1 KGHDR, CDR2 SFDVKD. With 2 bases removed from V and 2 bases from J, the gap between germline ends came to 6 bases. There are 14 residues in the CDR3. This chain's CDR3 is CATSDSTGNQPQHF. The DNA for the CDR3 is TGTGCCACCAGTGATTCGACAGGCAATCAGCCCCAGCATTTT.

The chain uses TRBV5-1 and TRBJ2-2; a weak D match, TRBD2 (5 bases). The germline V gene encodes CDR1 SGHRS and CDR2 YFSETQ. V lost 4 bases and J 2 bases, leaving 15 bases between the germline ends. CDR3 length equals 16 residues. CDR3 in amino acids: CASSPSGIENTGELFF. DNA for the CDR3: TGCGCCAGCAGCCCCTCCGGGATAGAAAACACCGGGGAGCTGTTTTTT.

This rearrangement joins TRBV29-1 to TRBJ1-2, with 8 nucleotides matching TRBD1. Germline CDR1 and CDR2: SQVTM and ANQGSEA. The CDR3 has 15 amino acids. J lost 1 base, V lost 3 bases, and 7 bases had no gene match. CDR3 region: CSVDIQGADNYGYTF. As DNA, the CDR3 is TGCAGCGTTGATATCCAGGGGGCAGATAACTATGGCTACACCTTC.

The chain recombines TRBV29-1 with TRBJ2-7, with TRBD1 identical over 7 bases. V shed 5 bases and J 0 bases; nucleotides not matched to a gene: 10. CDR1 is SQVTM and CDR2 is ANQGSEA in the germline V gene. The CDR3 is 15 residues long. The CDR3 sequence is CSVCLRDRNSYEQYF. The CDR3 bases are TGCAGCGTTTGTCTACGGGACAGAAACTCCTACGAGCAGTACTTC.